The sample holds one count of the clone carrying this T cell receptor beta chain. Repertoires were generated with immunoSEQ multiplex PCR, while TCRdb's copy carries only in-frame clones and drops some. The sample holds 200,000 to 300,000 clones, 75% to 90% seen once. This record comes from a study of blood T cell repertoires in COVID-19. Trimming took 4 bases from V and 10 from J, leaving 19 bases between them. The CDR3 runs to 14 residues. Germline V gene sequence: CDR1 SNHLY, CDR2 FYNNEI. Material: peripheral blood. The chain carries TRBV2 and TRBJ2-5, with D possibly being TRBD2 (6 bases). The source of this sequence is a woman between 55 and 75 years old with active or convalescent COVID-19. CDR3 sequence (DNA): TGTGCCAGCAGTGTTCTGCGGGGTCAAAGAATCCAGTACTTC. Amino acid sequence: CASSVLRGQRIQYF.